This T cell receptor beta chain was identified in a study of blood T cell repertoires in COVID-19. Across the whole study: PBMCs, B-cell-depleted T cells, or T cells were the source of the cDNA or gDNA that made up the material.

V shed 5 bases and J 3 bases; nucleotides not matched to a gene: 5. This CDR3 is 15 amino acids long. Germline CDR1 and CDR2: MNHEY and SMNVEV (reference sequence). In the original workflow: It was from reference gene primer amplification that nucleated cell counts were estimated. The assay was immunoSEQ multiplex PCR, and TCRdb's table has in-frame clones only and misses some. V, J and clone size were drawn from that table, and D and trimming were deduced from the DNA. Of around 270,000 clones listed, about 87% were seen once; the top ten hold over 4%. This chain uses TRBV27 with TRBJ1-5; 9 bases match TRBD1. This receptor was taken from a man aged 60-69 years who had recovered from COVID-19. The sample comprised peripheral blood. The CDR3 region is CASSAGQGNNQPQHF. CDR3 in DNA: TGTGCCAGCAGTGCGGGACAGGGAAACAATCAGCCCCAGCATTTT.